The present T cell receptor beta chain was sequenced within a study of tumor and adjacent non-tumor tissue in lung cancer. Study as a whole: On average, productive TCRbeta reads reached a few million per sample.

The library came from three nested PCR rounds adapted from ARM-PCR protocols. TCRdb re-analysed the multiplex PCR reads in MiXCR, keeping a single row per CDR3 protein. This sample has about 44,000 distinct CDR3 sequences, with roughly 67% found just once. The template was RNA from unsorted bulk tissue. This non-tumor lung sample came from over 3 cm beyond the tumor edge. The germline gives CDR1 MDHEN, CDR2 SYDVKM. This CDR3 contains 13 residues. Concerning this clonotype itself: Antigen: not known. Relative to the germline gene, one junction end is altered; a read error may explain this.

General study results and limits: Compared with tumor, normal lung showed significantly lower TCR diversity.

V is TRBV28 and J is TRBJ1-1; a possible D gene is TRBD1 (5 bases). This receptor was taken from a woman aged 70 to 79 with non-small cell lung cancer. The sample was distant non-tumor lung tissue. This CDR3 reads CASSEQANTEAFF. The CDR3 DNA is TGTGCCAGCAGTGAACAGGCGAACACCGAAGCTTTCTTT.